This TCR beta chain was recovered during a study of low-dose radiotherapy and immunotherapy resistance in tumors. TRAV- and TRBV-specific primers were used for first-strand cDNA, which covered alpha and beta chains. TCRs were put through roughly 20 PCR cycles of amplification with Phusion. A constant-region primer and the V-primer adapter served as the primer pair. TCRdb reanalysed the reads using MiXCR and keeps one entry per CDR3 protein. Of about 84,000 distinct CDR3 sequences listed, about 17% are singletons. Documented time point: after trial treatment. The treatment: LDRT plus nivolumab, ipilimumab, low-dose cyclophosphamide and aspirin (RACIN trial). The study gave donors nivolumab, ipilimumab, aspirin, low-dose cyclophosphamide and low-dose radiotherapy. V was cut by 6 bases and J by 6 bases, with 11 bases left in between. Germline lookup yields CDR1 SQVTM and CDR2 ANQGSEA. The CDR3 has 11 residues.

This clonotype was counted at least ten times. The receptor comes from a male donor with prostate cancer. V and J are TRBV29-1 and TRBJ1-1; a weak D match, TRBD1 (6 bases). The sequencing here drew on PBMCs, taken after low-dose radiotherapy plus immunotherapy. CDR3 protein: CSVSKGAEAFF. DNA of the CDR3: TGCAGCGTCTCAAAGGGGGCTGAAGCTTTCTTT.